These T cell receptor beta chains were read from a single sample in a study of response to subunit inactivated influenza vaccine. TCRdb itself ran the RT-PCR reads through MiXCR, one entry per CDR3 protein. The table shows over 300,000 distinct CDR3 sequences, with just over 20% occurring only once. The source material was PBMCs from blood, sampled approximately 20 months after vaccination. All receptors derive from a man in his fifties or sixties who received an inactivated influenza vaccine. The CDR3 runs from the conserved cysteine through the conserved F or W. A D gene is named only where the DNA matches it firmly. Some rows have no size entry. The others give once, few or many, or a class for an expanded clone.

V	size	J	D	CDR3	DNA
TRBV28	few	TRBJ2-7	.	CASIARGQVSYEQYF	TGTGCCAGCATCGCCCGTGGGCAGGTATCCTACGAGCAGTACTTC
TRBV5-1	few	TRBJ2-1	TRBD2	CASSPGAGGSYNEQFF	TGCGCCAGCAGCCCAGGAGCGGGGGGATCGTACAATGAGCAGTTCTTC
TRBV7-8	few	TRBJ1-5	.	CASSLQQGSQPQHF	TGTGCCAGCAGCCTTCAGCAGGGTTCGCAGCCCCAGCATTTT
TRBV15	.	TRBJ2-5	TRBD1	CATSNYRTGEETQYF	TGTGCCACCAGCAACTACCGGACAGGGGAAGAGACCCAGTACTTC
TRBV12-3/TRBV12-4	.	TRBJ2-7	.	CASSAGTGLYEQYF	TGTGCCAGCAGCGCCGGGACGGGTTTGTACGAGCAGTACTTC
TRBV4-1	.	TRBJ2-3	.	CASSPGGGFRTDTQYF	TGCGCCAGCAGCCCAGGGGGGGGATTCCGCACAGATACGCAGTATTTT
TRBV6-6	few	TRBJ2-7	.	CATSTGEADEQYF	TGTGCCACCAGTACAGGGGAGGCCGACGAGCAGTACTTC
TRBV15	.	TRBJ1-5	.	CATSRDLQGAYQPQHF	TGTGCCACCAGCAGAGATCTGCAGGGCGCATATCAGCCCCAGCATTTT
TRBV6-5	.	TRBJ1-6	.	CASSYTTGSRGNSPLHF	TGTGCCAGCAGTTACACCACAGGATCCAGGGGTAATTCACCCCTCCACTTT
TRBV5-4	.	TRBJ1-1	.	CASSLRGGEAFF	TGTGCCAGCAGCTTGCGAGGGGGGGAAGCTTTCTTT
TRBV5-1	few	TRBJ1-1	.	CASSLQEVYTEAFF	TGCGCCAGCAGCTTGCAAGAGGTTTACACTGAAGCTTTCTTT
TRBV20-1	.	TRBJ2-3	.	CSARGQGTDTQYF	TGCAGTGCTAGAGGGCAGGGCACAGATACGCAGTATTTT
TRBV6-2/TRBV6-3	few	TRBJ1-2	TRBD1	CASSYPGGTGGYTF	TGTGCCAGCAGTTACCCGGGAGGGACAGGAGGCTACACCTTC
TRBV7-6	few	TRBJ2-5	.	CASGRGETQYF	TGTGCCAGCGGACGGGGGGAGACCCAGTACTTC
TRBV9	.	TRBJ2-1	TRBD2	CASSPSAGGTYNEQFF	TGTGCCAGCAGCCCCTCGGCGGGGGGGACTTACAATGAGCAGTTCTTC
TRBV6-2/TRBV6-3	.	TRBJ2-2	.	CASSNPDRPGELFF	TGTGCCAGCAGCAACCCAGACAGGCCCGGGGAGCTGTTTTTT
TRBV7-9	few	TRBJ1-2	.	CASSFERGGNYGYTF	TGTGCCAGCAGCTTCGAGAGAGGGGGTAACTATGGCTACACCTTC
TRBV5-4	few	TRBJ1-2	.	CASSSGQKTHYGYTF	TGTGCCAGCAGCTCGGGACAAAAGACACACTATGGCTACACCTTC
TRBV20-1	.	TRBJ2-5	TRBD2	CSAPAELAGGIETQYF	TGCAGTGCCCCAGCCGAACTAGCGGGGGGGATAGAGACCCAGTACTTC
TRBV25-1	.	TRBJ2-1	.	CASSEGGASYNEQFF	TGTGCCAGCAGTGAAGGGGGGGCCTCCTACAATGAGCAGTTCTTC
TRBV5-1	few	TRBJ2-5	TRBD2	CASLGLAGGLKTQYF	TGCGCCAGCCTGGGACTAGCGGGAGGGCTAAAGACCCAGTACTTC
TRBV20-1	few	TRBJ1-1	.	CSAGSTQAFF	TGCAGTGCTGGTTCGACACAAGCTTTCTTT
TRBV28	few	TRBJ2-7	.	CASRVSGPSYEQYF	TGTGCCAGCAGAGTCAGCGGGCCCTCCTACGAGCAGTACTTC
TRBV4-2	.	TRBJ1-5	.	CASSQDKGMPNQPQHF	TGTGCCAGCAGCCAAGATAAAGGTATGCCAAATCAGCCCCAGCATTTT
TRBV20-1	.	TRBJ2-1	TRBD2	CSAAGLAGVGGPFF	TGCAGTGCTGCGGGACTAGCGGGAGTCGGTGGACCGTTCTTC
TRBV4-1	few	TRBJ2-7	TRBD1	CASSQVGTETYEQYF	TGCGCCAGCAGCCAAGTCGGGACAGAGACCTACGAGCAGTACTTC
TRBV4-3	few	TRBJ1-2	.	CASSQESMGGNYGYTF	TGCGCCAGCAGCCAAGAGAGTATGGGGGGAAACTATGGCTACACCTTC
TRBV7-2	few	TRBJ1-6	TRBD1	CASSSWTGGNSPLHF	TGTGCCAGCAGCTCGTGGACAGGGGGTAATTCACCCCTCCACTTT
TRBV14	many	TRBJ1-3	.	CASSQDRGNTIYF	TGTGCCAGCAGCCAAGATAGGGGAAACACCATATATTTT
TRBV29-1	.	TRBJ1-1	.	CSPRGGWSMNTEAFF	TGCAGCCCAAGGGGGGGGTGGTCGATGAACACTGAAGCTTTCTTT
TRBV28	few	TRBJ2-1	.	CASSPYMDNEQFF	TGTGCCAGCAGTCCGTATATGGACAATGAGCAGTTCTTC
TRBV12-3/TRBV12-4	few	TRBJ1-1	.	CASSSDSRLNTEAFF	TGTGCCAGCAGTTCGGACAGTAGATTGAACACTGAAGCTTTCTTT
TRBV19	.	TRBJ2-2	.	CASSIVQNTGELFF	TGTGCCAGTAGTATTGTGCAGAACACCGGGGAGCTGTTTTTT
TRBV3-1	.	TRBJ2-3	.	CASSQEGRRGDTQYF	TGTGCCAGCAGCCAAGAAGGCAGGAGGGGCGATACGCAGTATTTT
TRBV24-1	few	TRBJ1-1	TRBD1	CATARGQGAYAEAFF	TGTGCCACCGCCCGGGGACAGGGGGCATATGCTGAAGCTTTCTTT
TRBV4-2	many	TRBJ1-2	.	CASSQDGTDYGYTF	TGTGCCAGCAGCCAAGATGGGACGGACTATGGCTACACCTTC
TRBV12-3/TRBV12-4	.	TRBJ1-2	.	CASSPGEGGGYTF	TGTGCCAGCAGTCCCGGGGAGGGAGGGGGCTACACCTTC
TRBV14	few	TRBJ1-4	.	CASSQALGSGEKLFF	TGTGCCAGCAGCCAAGCCCTGGGGAGTGGGGAAAAACTGTTTTTT
TRBV7-2	.	TRBJ2-3	.	CASSRSGTTDTQYF	TGTGCCAGCAGCCGCAGCGGAACCACAGATACGCAGTATTTT
TRBV6-2/TRBV6-3	few	TRBJ1-1	TRBD1	CASSSDRVVPIWAFF	TGTGCCAGCAGTTCCGACAGGGTCGTCCCCATATGGGCTTTCTTT
TRBV7-9	.	TRBJ2-5	.	CASSAHTSRGTQYF	TGTGCCAGCAGCGCACATACTAGTCGGGGGACCCAGTACTTC
TRBV10-3	.	TRBJ2-7	TRBD1	CAIRGTGGLEQYF	TGTGCCATCAGGGGGACAGGAGGCCTCGAGCAGTACTTC
TRBV7-9	many	TRBJ1-2	.	CASSPPGAYGYTF	TGTGCCAGCAGCCCACCGGGGGCCTATGGCTACACCTTC
TRBV12-3/TRBV12-4	.	TRBJ1-1	TRBD1	CASSLDRGFLNTEAFF	TGTGCCAGCAGTTTAGACAGGGGTTTCTTGAACACTGAAGCTTTCTTT
TRBV4-2	.	TRBJ1-2	TRBD1	CASSHTGGGYGYTF	TGTGCCAGCAGTCATACAGGGGGCGGCTATGGCTACACCTTC
TRBV7-8	.	TRBJ1-6	.	CASSSQVGREYNSPLHF	TGTGCCAGCAGCTCTCAGGTCGGGAGAGAATATAATTCACCCCTCCACTTT
TRBV19	.	TRBJ2-5	TRBD2	CASTGIAGARETQYF	TGTGCCAGTACGGGAATAGCGGGAGCGAGAGAGACCCAGTACTTC
TRBV6-1	few	TRBJ2-4	.	CASSEAHTDRRIAKNIQYF	TGTGCCAGCAGTGAAGCGCATACCGACAGGCGGATAGCCAAAAACATTCAGTACTTC
TRBV2	once	TRBJ2-7	.	CASSEQYSYEQYF	TGTGCCAGCAGTGAACAGTACTCCTACGAGCAGTACTTC
TRBV4-1	few	TRBJ2-4	.	CASSQGGMRGNIQYF	TGCGCCAGCAGCCAAGGCGGGATGCGTGGAAACATTCAGTACTTC
TRBV5-1	many	TRBJ1-2	.	CASSPGGEYGYTF	TGCGCCAGCAGCCCCGGGGGCGAATATGGCTACACCTTC
TRBV24-1	.	TRBJ2-1	.	CATSDRGRRDYNEQFF	TGTGCCACCAGTGACCGCGGAAGAAGGGATTACAATGAGCAGTTCTTC
TRBV12-3/TRBV12-4	many	TRBJ1-2	.	CASSKGPRGNYGYTF	TGTGCCAGCAGTAAGGGACCCCGGGGGAACTATGGCTACACCTTC